This TCR beta chain was obtained from a study of shared clonotypes between healthy human individuals. On this clone itself: Its specificity is not known.

It was CD45RO-negative cells, positively selected for CCR7, that made up naive CD8 cells, with terminally differentiated effector memory CD45RA+ cells excluded. Each of the donors was a healthy adult who was HIV-negative and had not had a recent acute infection or vaccination. Study-wide points: With a few donors compared, approximately 5.5% of naive CD4 clonotypes were shared. Generation probabilities of non-shared clonotypes were lower (relative to those shared by all four donors). Richness estimates generally favored naive over memory subsets.

TCRdb keeps only in-frame clones here, not all; method: immunoSEQ multiplex PCR. The sample contains about 580,000 clones, roughly 98% of which appear only once. The V and J ends lost 2 bases and 0 bases respectively, with 14 bases between them. Germline V gives CDR1 SGHTA, CDR2 FQGNSA. This CDR3 has 16 amino acids. What was sequenced was naive CD8+ T cells sorted from blood. The rearrangement links TRBV7-2 to TRBJ2-7, with D unresolved. This clonotype was sampled from a man aged 25 to 40 in good health. CDR3 DNA sequence: TGTGCCAGCAGCTTATATTACCCGGGTAGCTCCTACGAGCAGTACTTC. This sequence encodes CASSLYYPGSSYEQYF.